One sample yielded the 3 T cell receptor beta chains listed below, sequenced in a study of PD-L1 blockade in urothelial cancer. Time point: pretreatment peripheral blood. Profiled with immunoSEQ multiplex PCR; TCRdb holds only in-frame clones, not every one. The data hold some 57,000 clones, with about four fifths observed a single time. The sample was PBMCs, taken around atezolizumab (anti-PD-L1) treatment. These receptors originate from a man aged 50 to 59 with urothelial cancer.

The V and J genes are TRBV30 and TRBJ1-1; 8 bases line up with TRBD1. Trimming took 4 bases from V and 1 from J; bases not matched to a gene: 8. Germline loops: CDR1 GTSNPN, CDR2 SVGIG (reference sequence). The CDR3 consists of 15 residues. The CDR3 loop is CAWKSGGRKNTEAFF. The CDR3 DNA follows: TGTGCCTGGAAGTCAGGGGGCAGGAAGAACACTGAAGCTTTCTTT.

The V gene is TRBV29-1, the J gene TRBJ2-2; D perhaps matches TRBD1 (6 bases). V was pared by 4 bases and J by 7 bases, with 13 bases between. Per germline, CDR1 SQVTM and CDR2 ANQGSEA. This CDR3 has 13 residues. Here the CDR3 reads CSVGGGGNGELFF. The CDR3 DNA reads TGCAGCGTTGGGGGTGGGGGCAACGGGGAGCTGTTTTTT.

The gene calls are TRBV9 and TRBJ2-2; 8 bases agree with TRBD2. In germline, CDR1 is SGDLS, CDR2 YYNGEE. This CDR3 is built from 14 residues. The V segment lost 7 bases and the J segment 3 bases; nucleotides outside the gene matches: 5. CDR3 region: CASSPGGDTGELFF. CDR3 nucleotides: TGTGCCAGCTCACCGGGGGGGGACACCGGGGAGCTGTTTTTT.